These 29 T cell receptor beta chains came from one sample sequenced in a study of cytomegalovirus exposure and HLA in healthy donors. 60 Vbeta and 13 Jbeta primers were used in PCR. The assay was immunoSEQ multiplex PCR, and TCRdb's table has in-frame clones only and misses some. The sample lists 120,000 or so clones, roughly 80% seen once, with under 3% in the top ten. Material for sequencing was PBMCs. The receptors here all came from a man under 40 in good health and CMV-seronegative.

The rearrangement uses TRBV6-4 and TRBJ2-3; D is perhaps TRBD1 (6 bases). Trimming removed 2 bases at V and 4 bases at J, with 16 bases between. The CDR3 has 16 residues. The germline V gene has CDR1 MRHNA and CDR2 SNTAGT. CDR3 DNA sequence: TGTGCCAGCAGTGACGATATTAAGGACAGTTCAGATACGCAGTATTTT. This codes for CASSDDIKDSSDTQYF.

The gene calls are TRBV2 and TRBJ1-2, with D possibly TRBD1 on 5 matching bases. V dropped 7 bases and J dropped 1 base, with 13 bases sitting between them. CDR1 and CDR2 from the germline V gene are SNHLY and FYNNEI. The CDR3 has 14 residues. The DNA for the CDR3 is TGTGCCAGCACCTTGACAGAGTTTAACTATGGCTACACCTTC. It is translated as CASTLTEFNYGYTF.

In the case of this clone: One junction end does not reproduce the germline sequence, and a read error may be involved. The J gene is TRBJ1-1, the V gene TRBV7-9; D not certain. This CDR3 comprises 14 residues. The germline V gene encodes CDR1 SEHNR and CDR2 FQNEAQ (reference sequence). CDR3 region: CASSLGGSVTEAFF. The CDR3 coding sequence is TGTGCCAGCAGCTTAGGAGGGTCGGTCACTGAAGCTTTTTTT.

In regard to this clone: Sequence at one end of the junction differs from germline and may be a read error. This chain joins TRBV7-9 and TRBJ2-1, with D unclear. Germline CDR1 reads SEHNR; CDR2 reads FQNEAQ (reference sequence). The CDR3 spans 16 residues. CDR3 sequence reads: CASTLSFRRKYNEQFF. CDR3 sequence (DNA): TGTGCCAGCACCTTATCTTTTAGGCGGAAGTACAATGAGCAGTTCTTC. Together with reference TRBV7-9 and TRBJ2-1, the CDR3 gives the full variable domain: DTGVSQNPRHKITKRGQNVTFRCDPISEHNRLYWYRQTLGQGPEFLTYFQNEAQLEKSRLLSDRFSAERPKGSFSTLEIQRTEQGDSAMYLCASTLSFRRKYNEQFFGPGTRLTVL.

This clone was seen a few times. The V gene is TRBV7-6, the J gene TRBJ2-7; the match to TRBD2 covers 14 bases. The CDR3 runs to 15 residues. Trimming took 5 bases from V and 4 from J; bases not matched to a gene: 4. Germline V gene sequence: CDR1 SGHVS, CDR2 FNYEAQ. CDR3 protein: CASSATSGRAYEQYF. DNA for the CDR3: TGTGCCAGCAGCGCGACTAGCGGGAGGGCTTACGAGCAGTACTTC.

The chain recombines TRBV2 with TRBJ1-2; 9 bases are shared with TRBD1. The trim removed 1 base at V and 3 bases at J, leaving 0 bases unmatched. The CDR3 has 14 residues. Germline assignment: CDR1 SNHLY and CDR2 FYNNEI. CDR3 DNA sequence: TGTGCCAGCAGTGAAGGGACAGGGGACTATGGCTACACCTTC. Its protein is CASSEGTGDYGYTF.

This sequence joins TRBV30 and TRBJ1-4; perhaps TRBD1 as D (5 bases). In germline, CDR1 is GTSNPN, CDR2 SVGIG (reference sequence). V was cut by 8 bases and J by 4 bases, with 11 bases left in between. The CDR3 sequence is 12 residues long. CDR3 DNA: TGTGCCCGGCGGGGGAATAATGAAAAACTGTTTTTT. It is translated as CARRGNNEKLFF. Complete variable domain (other parts from reference TRBV30 and TRBJ1-4): SQTIHQWPATLVQPVGSPLSLECTVEGTSNPNLYWYRQAAGRGLQLLFYSVGIGQISSEVPQNLSASRPQDRQFILSSKKLLLSDSGFYLCARRGNNEKLFFGSGTQLSVL.

The chain combines TRBV7-3 with TRBJ1-2; no reliable D call. Germline CDR1 is SGHTA and CDR2 is FQGTGA. Between the trimmed V and J ends, which lost 5 bases and 4 bases, there was a span of 14 bases. The length of the CDR3 is 14 residues. The DNA for the CDR3 is TGTGCCAGCAGCCTCTACCCCGATAGCTATGGCTACACCTTC. Protein: CASSLYPDSYGYTF.

The V gene is TRBV6-6, the J gene TRBJ1-5; D not certain. The CDR3 is 14 residues long. V was clipped by 6 bases and J by 0 bases, with 9 bases between them. Germline CDR1 MNHNY, CDR2 SVGAGI (reference sequence). For the CDR3, the DNA is TGTGCCAGCAGGGGCTTCTATAGCAATCAGCCCCAGCATTTT. Its protein product is CASRGFYSNQPQHF.

This chain connects TRBV28 to TRBJ2-5; 10 bases are shared with TRBD1. Germline values: CDR1 MDHEN, CDR2 SYDVKM. V lost 5 bases and J lost 4; bases outside the gene matches: 7. The CDR3 is 15 amino acids. CDR3 amino acids: CASSKTDRGLETQYF. The DNA for the CDR3 is TGTGCCAGCAGTAAAACTGACAGGGGGCTAGAGACCCAGTACTTC.

The chain uses TRBV5-5 and TRBJ1-5; the D gene is possibly TRBD1 (6 bases). V was shortened by 0 bases and J by 0 bases, with 16 bases between the two germline ends. Germline values: CDR1 SGHKS, CDR2 YYEKEE (reference sequence). The CDR3 loop spans 18 amino acids. The CDR3 nucleotides read TGTGCCAGCAGCTTGGATGGTAACAGGGCGTATAGCAATCAGCCCCAGCATTTT. Its translation is CASSLDGNRAYSNQPQHF.

The gene calls are TRBV6-4 and TRBJ2-3; 9 bases align to TRBD2. J lost 4 bases, V lost 10 bases, and 12 bases had no gene match. The CDR3 length is 15 residues. In germline, CDR1 is MRHNA, CDR2 SNTAGT. The CDR3 sequence: CATSTGTSPADTQYF. The CDR3 DNA reads as TGTGCCACCTCGACAGGGACTAGCCCCGCAGATACGCAGTATTTT.

A note on this clone: Mismatch with germline at one junction end may stem from a read error. The genes are TRBV7-7 and TRBJ1-1; possible D gene TRBD1, 5 bases. Germline CDR1 reads SSHAT; CDR2 reads FNYEAQ (reference sequence). The CDR3 length is 14 residues. The CDR3 here is CASSPDSTSTEAFF. The CDR3 coding sequence is TGTGCTAGCAGCCCTGACAGCACAAGTACTGAAGCTTTCTTT.

The rearrangement joins TRBV27 to TRBJ2-1, with 10 bases aligning to TRBD1. The CDR3 has 15 amino acids. Germline V gives CDR1 MNHEY, CDR2 SMNVEV (reference sequence). The V and J ends lost 7 bases and 4 bases, in that order; junction bases with no gene match: 7. The CDR3 loop is CASKTRDRGYNEQFF. The CDR3 DNA reads as TGTGCCAGCAAGACAAGGGACAGGGGTTACAATGAGCAGTTCTTC.

V gene TRBV18 combines with J gene TRBJ1-1, with TRBD1 as a possible D gene (6 bases). Germline CDR1 and CDR2: KGHSH and LQKENI. This CDR3 contains 14 residues. Trimming removed 2 bases from V and 7 bases from J, with 14 bases in between. The CDR3 sequence: CASSPSMGHREAFF. The CDR3 bases are TGTGCCAGCTCACCATCTATGGGACATCGTGAAGCTTTCTTT.

The chain uses TRBV15 and TRBJ2-6, with a possible D match to TRBD1 (6 bases). CDR3 length: 23 residues. The germline gives CDR1 LNHNV, CDR2 YYDKDF (reference sequence). V shed 1 base and J shed 0 bases, with 28 bases lying between them. CDR3 sequence reads: CATSRAFYFQGKILPSGANVLTF. CDR3 nucleotide sequence: TGTGCCACCAGCAGAGCCTTTTATTTTCAGGGGAAGATCCTCCCCTCTGGGGCCAACGTCCTGACTTTC.

The chain carries TRBV7-2 and TRBJ1-5, with 8 bases fitting TRBD1. The CDR3 has 16 residues. Germline lookup yields CDR1 SGHTA and CDR2 FQGNSA. V dropped 1 base and J dropped 10; count of bases not matched to a gene: 12. This chain's CDR3 is CASSLGEDRVLYPQHF. The DNA for the CDR3 is TGTGCCAGCAGCTTAGGGGAGGACAGGGTTCTTTATCCCCAGCATTTT. Using reference TRBV7-2 and TRBJ1-5 for the parts outside the CDR3, the full variable domain is GAGVSQSPSNKVTEKGKDVELRCDPISGHTALYWYRQSLGQGLEFLIYFQGNSAPDKSGLPSDRFSAERTGGSVSTLTIQRTQQEDSAVYLCASSLGEDRVLYPQHFGDGTRLSIL.

The gene calls are TRBV5-1 and TRBJ2-7; 7 bases fit TRBD1. Per germline, CDR1 SGHRS and CDR2 YFSETQ. CDR3 length: 15 amino acids. Trimming at V came to 4 bases and at J to 1 base, leaving 8 bases not matched to a gene. The CDR3 here is CASSQQTGFSYEQYF. In nucleotides, the CDR3 is TGCGCCAGCAGCCAGCAGACAGGGTTTTCCTACGAGCAGTACTTC.

V usage is TRBV12-5 and J usage is TRBJ2-1, with 7 nucleotides matching TRBD2. The germline gives CDR1 LGHNT, CDR2 FRNRAP. Trimming at V came to 7 bases and at J to 5 bases, leaving 8 bases not matched to a gene. This CDR3 spans 14 amino acids. The CDR3 sequence is CASAFLGRDNEQFF. CDR3 nucleotides: TGTGCTAGTGCCTTCTTAGGGAGGGACAATGAGCAGTTCTTC.

The chain is built from TRBV28 and TRBJ1-2, with D tentatively TRBD1 (5 bases). CDR3 length: 13 amino acids. Germline CDR1 and CDR2: MDHEN and SYDVKM. V gave up 6 bases and J gave up 5 bases, with 13 bases separating them. This chain's CDR3 is CASSEQVTYGYTF. CDR3 nucleotides: TGTGCCAGCAGCGAACAGGTGACGTATGGCTACACCTTC.

The genes are TRBV2 and TRBJ2-5; 7 bases map to TRBD1. The trim removed 7 bases at V and 2 bases at J, leaving 4 bases unmatched. CDR1 is SNHLY, CDR2 FYNNEI, per germline. The CDR3 has 13 amino acids. The CDR3 DNA sequence: TGTGCCAGCACTGGGACAGTTCAAGAGACCCAGTACTTC. This translates into CASTGTVQETQYF.

The chain couples TRBV28 to TRBJ2-3; D ambiguous. Germline loops: CDR1 MDHEN, CDR2 SYDVKM. The ends were cut back, 2 bases at V and 4 bases at J, with 13 bases in the middle. The CDR3 consists of 15 residues. The CDR3 DNA is TGTGCCAGCAGTTTAGAAAGAGCCCCCCCAGATACGCAGTATTTT. Residues: CASSLERAPPDTQYF.

This rearrangement joins TRBV7-6 to TRBJ1-1; tentatively, D is TRBD1 (5 bases). CDR1 and CDR2 (germline): SGHVS, FNYEAQ. This CDR3 spans 14 amino acids. V was clipped by 5 bases and J by 4 bases, with 14 bases between them. The CDR3 DNA is TGTGCCAGCAGCCCCACACGGGGGGGCACTGAAGCTTTCTTT. Protein product: CASSPTRGGTEAFF.

This chain uses TRBV7-9 with TRBJ1-1, with D possibly matching TRBD1 (6 bases). In germline, CDR1 is SEHNR, CDR2 FQNEAQ (reference sequence). Trimming removed 6 bases at V and 7 bases at J, with 12 bases between. The CDR3 covers 12 residues. The CDR3 reads CASRTTGIEAFF. CDR3 in DNA: TGTGCCAGCAGAACTACAGGGATTGAAGCTTTCTTT.

The rearrangement uses TRBV15 and TRBJ2-7; D possibly corresponds to TRBD2 (5 bases). CDR3 length: 17 amino acids. V was shortened by 3 bases and J by 3 bases, with 21 bases between the two germline ends. From germline, CDR1 is LNHNV and CDR2 YYDKDF (reference sequence). In DNA form, the CDR3 reads TGTGCCACCAGCAGGGACCGGACTTCTACCCTACACTACGAGCAGTACTTC. It codes for CATSRDRTSTLHYEQYF.

This chain links TRBV5-1 with TRBJ2-5; no clear D. V lost 0 bases, J lost 5 bases, and 11 bases lay in between. The CDR3 covers 14 residues. Looked up from germline, CDR1 is SGHRS and CDR2 is YFSETQ. The CDR3: CASSLEAPRETQYF. The CDR3 DNA reads as TGCGCCAGCAGCTTGGAAGCGCCACGGGAGACCCAGTACTTC.

The V call is TRBV10-2, the J call TRBJ2-5; 9 nucleotides line up with TRBD1. Losses at the gene ends were 6 bases for V and 2 bases for J; bases not matched to a gene: 13. Looked up from germline, CDR1 is WSHSY and CDR2 is SAAADI. The length of the CDR3 is 17 residues. The CDR3 nucleotides read TGCGCCAGCAGCTCCGACAGGGGGGAAAACCCACAAGAGACCCAGTACTTC. This codes for CASSSDRGENPQETQYF.

This clone has just one count. The rearrangement joins TRBV5-6 to TRBJ1-5, with 9 bases fitting TRBD1. This CDR3 has 17 amino acids. V was pared by 0 bases and J by 6 bases, with 10 bases of the junction left unmatched. Germline values: CDR1 SGHDT, CDR2 YYEEEE. The CDR3 DNA reads as TGTGCCAGCAGCTTGGGTTACGGACAGGGGTTGGGTCAGCCCCAGCATTTT. This codes for CASSLGYGQGLGQPQHF.

This rearrangement joins TRBV7-6 to TRBJ2-5; D is unresolved. Trimming removed 2 bases at V and 2 bases at J, with 6 bases between. Germline V CDR1 and CDR2: SGHVS, FNYEAQ. The CDR3 extends over 13 amino acids. In DNA, the CDR3 is TGTGCCAGCAGCTTACTGAGACAAGAGACCCAGTACTTC. Translating it yields CASSLLRQETQYF.